Shown below are 11 T cell receptor beta chains from a single sample sequenced in a study of T cells in tuberculosis. Only in-frame clones appear in the TCRdb table, and some are missing; sequencing was by immunoSEQ multiplex PCR. The top ten clones hold 6.5% to 8.5% of a sample with more than 35,000 clones, over 90% of them seen once. The source material was PBMCs. Source of these receptors: a donor between 5 and 29 years old with latent tuberculosis or without tuberculosis infection.

V and J are TRBV7-8 and TRBJ1-5; TRBD1 is a possible D gene (6 bases). Germline CDR1 SGHVS, CDR2 FQNEAQ. The CDR3 runs to 16 residues. Trimming took off 2 bases at V and 2 bases at J, with 13 bases between the two ends. The CDR3 here is CASSLWGQGGNQPQHF. The CDR3 coding sequence is TGTGCCAGCAGCTTATGGGGGCAGGGAGGCAATCAGCCCCAGCATTTT.

The chain uses TRBV27 and TRBJ2-2; 8 positions match TRBD1. CDR3 size: 16 residues. Germline lookup yields CDR1 MNHEY and CDR2 SMNVEV (reference sequence). V dropped 4 bases and J dropped 4; count of bases not matched to a gene: 8. The CDR3 loop reads CASSWDRWGSTGELFF. CDR3 DNA: TGTGCCAGCAGTTGGGACAGGTGGGGTAGCACCGGGGAGCTGTTTTTT.

The chain links TRBV7-9 to TRBJ2-3; D remains ambiguous. This CDR3 region has 13 residues. Trimming took off 5 bases at V and 4 bases at J, with 10 bases between the two ends. CDR1 is SEHNR, CDR2 FQNEAQ, per germline (reference sequence). The DNA of the CDR3 is TGTGCCAGCAGCCCAGGAACTCCAGATACGCAGTATTTT. It yields the protein CASSPGTPDTQYF.

The J gene is TRBJ1-1, the V gene TRBV11-2, with D perhaps matching TRBD1 (5 bases). Trimming removed 5 bases at V and 3 bases at J, with 22 bases between. CDR1 and CDR2 from the germline V gene are SGHAT and FQNNGV. The CDR3 consists of 17 residues. The DNA for the CDR3 is TGTGCCAGCAGCGTTAGACCCGGACACGTTATCGACACTGAAGCTTTCTTT. It is translated as CASSVRPGHVIDTEAFF.

The V gene is TRBV7-9, the J gene TRBJ2-7; tentatively, D is TRBD2 (5 bases). CDR3 length: 12 residues. Trimming cost V 6 bases and J 3 bases, with 9 bases left between them. Germline values: CDR1 SEHNR, CDR2 FQNEAQ (reference sequence). As DNA, the CDR3 is TGTGCCAGCAGTTCCGCGGGCTACGAGCAGTACTTC. It translates to CASSSAGYEQYF.

The chain carries TRBV6-6 and TRBJ1-2; D ambiguous. The V gene's germline CDR1 is MNHNY and CDR2 SVGAGI (reference sequence). With 0 bases removed from V and 8 bases from J, the gap between germline ends came to 13 bases. The CDR3 contains 14 residues. CDR3 in DNA: TGTGCCAGCAGTTACTCGAGCCAGGTAGTCGGCTACACCTTC. It yields the protein CASSYSSQVVGYTF.

V is TRBV9 and J is TRBJ1-2; the match to TRBD1 covers 11 bases. Trimming took 1 base from V and 6 from J; bases not matched to a gene: 11. Per germline, CDR1 SGDLS and CDR2 YYNGEE. The CDR3 loop spans 17 amino acids. The CDR3 protein is CASSVWSPGQGGHGYTF. CDR3 bases: TGTGCCAGCAGCGTATGGTCACCGGGACAGGGGGGACATGGCTACACCTTC.

The rearrangement joins TRBV19 to TRBJ1-3; D remains unclear. Deletions cut 3 bases from V and 0 bases from J, with 6 bases between. CDR1 is LNHDA, CDR2 SQIVND, per germline (reference sequence). The CDR3 contains 14 residues. CDR3 nucleotide sequence: TGTGCCAGTAGTATTAACAACTCTGGAAACACCATATATTTT. It specifies CASSINNSGNTIYF.

The chain couples TRBV7-9 to TRBJ1-3; D call uncertain. Germline values: CDR1 SEHNR, CDR2 FQNEAQ (reference sequence). The V end was cut by 3 bases, the J end by 0 bases, with 12 bases between. This CDR3 spans 16 amino acids. CDR3 bases: TGTGCCAGCAGCTTTATGGCAATCATCTCTGGAAACACCATATATTTT. It codes for CASSFMAIISGNTIYF. Full variable domain (rest looked up from reference TRBV7-9 and TRBJ1-3): DTGVSQNPRHKITKRGQNVTFRCDPISEHNRLYWYRQTLGQGPEFLTYFQNEAQLEKSRLLSDRFSAERPKGSFSTLEIQRTEQGDSAMYLCASSFMAIISGNTIYFGEGSWLTVV.

This clone rates as medium-sized (0.01 to 0.1%). The chain employs TRBV4-1 and TRBJ1-5; the match to TRBD1 covers 9 bases. The germline V gene has CDR1 MGHRA and CDR2 YSYEKL. V lost 0 bases, J lost 7 bases, and 7 bases stayed unmatched. The CDR3 loop spans 16 amino acids. CDR3 sequence: CASSQEGETGGQPQHF. CDR3 nucleotides: TGCGCCAGCAGCCAAGAAGGGGAGACAGGGGGACAGCCCCAGCATTTT.

The V gene is TRBV5-5, the J gene TRBJ1-1; D gene ambiguous. V lost 4 bases and J lost 1, with 26 bases in between. CDR1 and CDR2 (germline): SGHKS, YYEKEE (reference sequence). The CDR3 spans 19 residues. The CDR3 DNA is TGTGCCAGCAGCCTTATCCAAACACCGACTTCCCAACGGAACACTGAAGCTTTCTTT. Translated, it gives CASSLIQTPTSQRNTEAFF. Combining the CDR3 with reference TRBV5-5 and TRBJ1-1 gives the whole variable domain DAGVTQSPTHLIKTRGQQVTLRCSPISGHKSVSWYQQVLGQGPQFIFQYYEKEERGRGNFPDRFSARQFPNYSSELNVNALLLGDSALYLCASSLIQTPTSQRNTEAFFGQGTRLTVV.